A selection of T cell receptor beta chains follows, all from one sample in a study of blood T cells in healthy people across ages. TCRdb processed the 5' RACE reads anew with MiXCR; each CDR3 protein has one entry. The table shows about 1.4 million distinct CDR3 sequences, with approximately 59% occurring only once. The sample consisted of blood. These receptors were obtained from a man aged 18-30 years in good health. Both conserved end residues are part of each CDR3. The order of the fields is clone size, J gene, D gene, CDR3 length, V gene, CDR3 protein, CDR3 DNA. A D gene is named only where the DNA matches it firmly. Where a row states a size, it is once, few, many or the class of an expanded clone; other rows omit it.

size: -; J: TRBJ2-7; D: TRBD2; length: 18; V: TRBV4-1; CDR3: CASSQEGSGSGLPYEQYF; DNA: TGCGCCAGCAGCCAAGAGGGGTCTGGTAGCGGGCTTCCCTACGAGCAGTACTTC
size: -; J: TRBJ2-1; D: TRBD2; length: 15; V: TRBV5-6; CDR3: CASSWGGSQGNEQFF; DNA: TGTGCCAGCAGCTGGGGCGGGAGTCAGGGCAATGAGCAGTTCTTC
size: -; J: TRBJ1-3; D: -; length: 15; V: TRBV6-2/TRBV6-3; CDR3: CASSADGNSGNTIYF; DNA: TGTGCCAGCAGCGCAGACGGGAACTCTGGAAACACCATATATTTT
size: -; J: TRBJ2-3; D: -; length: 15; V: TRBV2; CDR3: CASRDRQFSTDTQYF; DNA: TGTGCCAGCAGGGACCGACAATTCAGCACAGATACGCAGTATTTT
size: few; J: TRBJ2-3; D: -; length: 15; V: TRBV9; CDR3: CASSVIPESTDTQYF; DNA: TGTGCCAGCAGCGTAATTCCAGAGAGCACAGATACGCAGTATTTT
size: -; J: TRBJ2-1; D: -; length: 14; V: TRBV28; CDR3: CASSLWAQESEQFF; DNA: TGTGCCAGCAGTTTATGGGCCCAGGAGAGTGAGCAGTTCTTC
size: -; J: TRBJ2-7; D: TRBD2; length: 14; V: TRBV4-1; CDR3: CASSHKRDSYEQYF; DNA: TGCGCCAGCAGCCACAAGCGGGACTCCTACGAGCAGTACTTC
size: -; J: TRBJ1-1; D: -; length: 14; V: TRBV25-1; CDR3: CASIPGTGNTEAFF; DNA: TGTGCCAGCATCCCCGGGACGGGGAACACTGAAGCTTTCTTT
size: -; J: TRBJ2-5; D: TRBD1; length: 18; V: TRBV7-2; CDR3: CASSLVQGVTTFQETQYF; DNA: TGTGCCAGCAGCTTAGTACAGGGGGTGACTACTTTCCAAGAGACCCAGTACTTC
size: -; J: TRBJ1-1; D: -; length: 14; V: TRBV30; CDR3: CAWSANLANTEAFF; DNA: TGTGCCTGGAGTGCTAATCTCGCTAACACTGAAGCTTTCTTT
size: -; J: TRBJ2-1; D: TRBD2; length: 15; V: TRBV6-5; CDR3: CASSSLLAAYNEQFF; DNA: TGTGCCAGCAGTTCCCTACTAGCGGCCTACAATGAGCAGTTCTTC
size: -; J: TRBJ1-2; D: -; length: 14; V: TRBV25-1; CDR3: CAGSDRGDGRGYTF; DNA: TGTGCCGGCAGTGACCGGGGGGACGGACGTGGCTACACCTTC
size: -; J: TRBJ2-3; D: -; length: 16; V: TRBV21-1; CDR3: CASSGAGTESTDTQYF; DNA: TGTGCCAGCAGCGGGGCCGGGACAGAGAGCACAGATACGCAGTATTTT
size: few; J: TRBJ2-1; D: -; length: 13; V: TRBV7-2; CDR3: CASSLVGFSEQFF; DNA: TGTGCCAGCAGCTTAGTAGGTTTTAGTGAGCAGTTCTTC
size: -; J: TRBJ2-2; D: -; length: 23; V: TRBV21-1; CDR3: CASSKVAGWGTSGGPVNTGELFF; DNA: TGTGCCAGCAGCAAAGTGGCAGGCTGGGGGACTAGCGGAGGTCCCGTGAACACCGGGGAGCTGTTTTTT
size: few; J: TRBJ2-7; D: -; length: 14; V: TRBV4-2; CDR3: CASSHGGQGNEQYF; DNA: TGTGCCAGCAGCCATGGGGGGCAAGGAAACGAGCAGTACTTC
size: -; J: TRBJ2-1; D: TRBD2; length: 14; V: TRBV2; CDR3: CASNLPGGGGEQFF; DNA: TGTGCCAGCAATCTACCTGGTGGCGGGGGTGAGCAGTTCTTC
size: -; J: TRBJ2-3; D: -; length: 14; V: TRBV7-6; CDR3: CASSPGSSADTQYF; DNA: TGTGCCAGCAGTCCCGGGAGCAGCGCAGATACGCAGTATTTT
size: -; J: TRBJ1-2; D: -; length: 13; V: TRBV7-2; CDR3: CACSTAGGYGYTF; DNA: TGTGCCTGCAGCACCGCCGGTGGCTATGGCTACACCTTC
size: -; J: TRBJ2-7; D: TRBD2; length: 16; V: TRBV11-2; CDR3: CASSLDSGSFSYEQYF; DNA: TGTGCCAGCAGCTTGGATAGCGGGAGTTTCTCCTACGAGCAGTACTTC
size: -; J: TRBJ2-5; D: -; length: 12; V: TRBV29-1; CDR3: CSAGDFQETQYF; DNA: TGCAGCGCTGGGGATTTCCAAGAGACCCAGTACTTC
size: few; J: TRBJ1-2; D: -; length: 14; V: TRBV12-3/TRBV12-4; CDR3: CASSRPTWDYGYTF; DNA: TGTGCCAGCAGTCGACCGACTTGGGACTATGGCTACACCTTC
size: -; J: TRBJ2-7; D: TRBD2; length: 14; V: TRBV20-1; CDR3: CSALLSGSPYEQYF; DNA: TGCAGTGCTCTACTTAGCGGGAGTCCCTACGAGCAGTACTTC
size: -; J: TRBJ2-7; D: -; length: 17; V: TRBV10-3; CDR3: CAISESRQPTFYNEQYF; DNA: TGTGCCATCAGTGAGTCGAGACAGCCAACGTTCTACAATGAGCAGTACTTC
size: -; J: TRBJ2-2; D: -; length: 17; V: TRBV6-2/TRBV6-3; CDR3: CASSYSAPSLGTGELFF; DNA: TGTGCCAGCAGTTACTCGGCTCCCTCCTTGGGCACCGGGGAGCTGTTTTTT
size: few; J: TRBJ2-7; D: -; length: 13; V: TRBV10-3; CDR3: CAISEPLQGEQYF; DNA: TGTGCCATCAGTGAGCCCCTTCAGGGGGAGCAGTACTTC
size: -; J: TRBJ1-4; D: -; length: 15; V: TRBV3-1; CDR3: CASSQDPTAPGKLFF; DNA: TGTGCCAGCAGCCAAGATCCGACGGCGCCCGGAAAACTGTTTTTT
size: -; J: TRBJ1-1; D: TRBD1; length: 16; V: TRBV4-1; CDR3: CASSQDTGVVNTEAFF; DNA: TGCGCCAGCAGCCAAGACACAGGGGTTGTGAACACTGAAGCTTTCTTT
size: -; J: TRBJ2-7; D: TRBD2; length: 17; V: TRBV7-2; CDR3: CASSLTSAGLAAYEQYF; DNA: TGTGCCAGCAGCTTAACTTCGGCGGGACTAGCAGCCTACGAGCAGTACTTC
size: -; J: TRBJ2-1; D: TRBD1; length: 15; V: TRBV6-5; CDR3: CASSYAGQGANEQFF; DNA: TGTGCCAGCAGTTACGCCGGACAGGGTGCTAATGAGCAGTTCTTC
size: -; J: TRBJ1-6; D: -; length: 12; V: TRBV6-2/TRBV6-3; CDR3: CASSRPYSPLHF; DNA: TGTGCCAGCAGTCGCCCGTATTCACCCCTCCACTTT
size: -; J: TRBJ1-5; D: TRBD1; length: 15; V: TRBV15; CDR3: CATSREDTGDQPQHF; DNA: TGTGCCACCAGCAGAGAGGACACAGGGGATCAGCCCCAGCATTTT
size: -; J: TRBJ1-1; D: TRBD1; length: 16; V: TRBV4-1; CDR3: CASSHTRATGVPEAFF; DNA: TGCGCCAGCAGCCACACTCGAGCGACAGGGGTACCTGAAGCTTTCTTT
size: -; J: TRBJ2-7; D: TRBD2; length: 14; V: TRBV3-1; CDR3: CASSPSGSGDEQYF; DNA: TGTGCCAGCAGCCCTAGCGGGAGTGGAGACGAGCAGTACTTC
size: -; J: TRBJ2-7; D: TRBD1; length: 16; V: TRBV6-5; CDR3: CASSYSDRGISYEQYF; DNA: TGTGCCAGCAGTTACTCGGACAGGGGAATTTCCTACGAGCAGTACTTC
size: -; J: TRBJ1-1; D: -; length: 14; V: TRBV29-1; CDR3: CSVGAGIMNTEAFF; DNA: TGCAGCGTTGGAGCAGGGATCATGAACACTGAAGCTTTCTTT
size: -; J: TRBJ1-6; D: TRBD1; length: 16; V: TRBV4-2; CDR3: CASSPNAGGGRSPLHF; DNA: TGTGCCAGCAGCCCGAACGCAGGAGGGGGCCGTTCACCCCTCCACTTT
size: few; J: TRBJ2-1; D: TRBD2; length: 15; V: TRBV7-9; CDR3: CASSLPLAGGNEQFF; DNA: TGTGCCAGCAGCTTACCGCTAGCGGGGGGCAATGAGCAGTTCTTC
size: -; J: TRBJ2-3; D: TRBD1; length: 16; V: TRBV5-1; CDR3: CASSLVTGRPADTQYF; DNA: TGCGCCAGCAGCTTGGTGACAGGGCGACCCGCAGATACGCAGTATTTT
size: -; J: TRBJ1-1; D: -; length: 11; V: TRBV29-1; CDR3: CSALENTEAFF; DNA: TGCAGCGCCCTAGAGAACACTGAAGCTTTCTTT
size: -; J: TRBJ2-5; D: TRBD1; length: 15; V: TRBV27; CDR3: CASSTIRDRQETQYF; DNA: TGTGCCAGCAGTACAATTCGGGACAGACAAGAGACCCAGTACTTC
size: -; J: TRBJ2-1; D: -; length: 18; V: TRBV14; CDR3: CASSHLPGADTSYNEQFF; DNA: TGTGCCAGCAGCCACCTACCCGGAGCCGACACGTCCTACAATGAGCAGTTCTTC